This T cell receptor beta chain derives from a study of graft-versus-host responses after intestinal transplantation. Findings and caveats of the study: The highest levels of circulating GvH clones went along with early declines in HvG clones after transplant. Present in recipient marrow, GvH clones included some that appeared first in ileum or blood. Elevated graft-versus-host to host-versus-graft clonal ratios in allografts were recorded for patients with graft-donor T cell macrochimerism.

Notes on this clone: Its antigen is not identified.

This table comes from immunoSEQ multiplex PCR, and its TCRdb copy is limited to in-frame clones, with some not included. The table has 80,000 to 95,000 clones, approximately 94% seen once; the top ten hold more than 1.5%. The sample was unstimulated CD8+ T cells sorted from spleen or lymph node cells, taken before intestinal transplant. This clonotype originated in a human donor who received an intestinal transplant.

The CDR3 loop reads CASSLGQGGGQGTEAFF. CDR3 sequence (DNA): TGTGCCAGCAGCCTAGGACAGGGCGGAGGCCAGGGGACTGAAGCTTTCTTT. The V call is TRBV7-9, the J call TRBJ1-1, with 8 nucleotides matching TRBD1. V lost 5 bases and J lost 5; bases outside the gene matches: 16. Germline V gives CDR1 SEHNR, CDR2 FQNEAQ (reference sequence). CDR3 length: 17 amino acids.